This T cell receptor beta chain was sequenced during a study of T cell repertoires in ileal Crohn's disease (dated by TCRdb to the late 2010s). Broadly, across the study: The median duration of disease was around 8 years, and at the time of surgery around 36% of patients were active smokers. All patients had surgery for a complication: stricturing disease in roughly 61% and penetrating disease in about 39%. The study ran alongside a multicentre cohort designed to identify predictors of early endoscopic recurrence after ileocolonic resection. TCR repertoire analysis was done in about 59 Crohn's disease patients from a prospective multicentre cohort. The study sequenced 171 mucosal samples from roughly 60 patients, taken at several locations on the surgical specimen and at postoperative endoscopy. Roughly half of the patients were given postoperative therapy, with ten to twelve receiving thiopurines and over 15 receiving anti-TNF agents. A Rutgeerts score above i0 was used to define endoscopic postoperative recurrence.

To be eligible, patients had to be adults with ileal or ileocolonic Crohn's disease and an indication for ileocolonic resection. Before DNA extraction, whole ileal mucosal biopsies were kept frozen at -80 degrees C. Genomic DNA was extracted from frozen whole biopsies with a TRizol-based method and quantified on a NanoDrop 2000 spectrophotometer. Between the V and J ends, shortened by 5 bases and 1 base respectively, the junction contains 17 bases. Taken from the germline V gene, the CDR1 and CDR2 loops are KGHSH and LQKENI. From the cysteine up to the phenylalanine, the CDR3 has a length of 16 residues. Only the CDR3 DNA is retained, 48 bases long and in frame from the first base. The full study reports these points: Mucosal CD4 and CD8 T cells were sorted and sequenced only in a subgroup of patients, whose size was not stated. Endoscopic recurrence was linked to a higher percentage of high-frequency clones at surgery, and recurrence occurred in every patient whose clonality exceeded 26.8% (18/57). Compared with non-smokers, patients who were active smokers at surgery showed a significantly higher proportion of clonal expansions (around 24% vs 18%, p=0.02). More high-frequency clones were carried by sorted CD8 T cells than by CD4 T cells, suggesting that mucosal expansions were mainly CD8.

In regard to this clone: Its antigen remains unidentified. Base qualities are missing; no much larger clone stands one base away.

For commercial TCRB immunosequencing, around 500 nanograms of biopsy DNA were submitted for each sample. A two-step, amplification bias-controlled multiplex PCR was used by Adaptive Biotechnology to amplify CDR3 regions from genomic DNA. The first PCR used primers for every V and J gene segment; the second PCR added barcodes and Illumina adapters. An Illumina instrument was used to sequence the CDR3 libraries. The original pipeline was this. Vendor-provided pipelines were combined with custom analysis of raw data in R/Bioconductor under R version 3.3.0. Clonality, which ranges from 0 to 1, was calculated as the inverse of the normalised Shannon entropy across all productive clones. High-frequency clones were defined as the share of the repertoire taken up by the top 100 clones, keeping only clones that passed a 95% confidence test. The Simpson index measured repertoire diversity, and the Morisita-Horn index measured overlap between samples. TCRdb mirrors the immuneACCESS table, restricted to in-frame sequences. Some clones are absent from its copies; in checked studies, under half trace to an unresolved V gene, and the reason for the others is unknown. That table is the source of V, J and clone size, and D and trimming were worked out from the DNA. For this sample the table gives about 14,000 clones, of which around 84% were detected only once. The ten largest account for 4.5% of the sample.

This chain is built from TRBV18 and TRBJ1-1, and perhaps TRBD1 as D gene, on 6 matching bases. Sequences were obtained from ileal tissue. This receptor was identified in an adult with Crohn's disease. The CDR3 loop reads CASSFWGGATNTEAFF. The DNA sequence follows: TGTGCCAGCTCATTCTGGGGGGGGGCGACGAACACTGAAGCTTTCTTT. The entire variable domain, with the stretches around the CDR3 drawn from the reference TRBV18 and TRBJ1-1 proteins, is NAGVMQNPRHLVRRRGQEARLRCSPMKGHSHVYWYRQLPEEGLKFMVYLQKENIIDESGMPKERFSAEFPKEGPSILRIQQVVRGDSAAYFCASSFWGGATNTEAFFGQGTRLTVV.